This TCR beta chain was identified during a study of blood T cell repertoires in COVID-19 (dated by TCRdb to 2018 to 2021). At the level of the whole study: Samples from collaborators originated in the United States, Italy and Spain and spanned both the acute and convalescent phases of COVID-19. Where available, HLA class I and class II types were taken from metadata supplied by the sample provider and were not determined by assay-based typing. A de-identified subject ID, COVID-19 status, age in years and sex were almost always included in the sample metadata. The material from the prospective study consisted of cDNA or gDNA derived from T cells, B-cell-depleted T cells, or PBMCs. Samples came from the ongoing ImmuneRACE study (first 160 participants) plus 1,254 subjects from 6 global collaborators. Deeply sampled blood TCRbeta repertoires from subjects exposed to, actively infected with, or recovered from COVID-19 were included in the dataset. The repertoires were made available in a free public database intended to serve as a resource for research on the immune response to SARS-CoV-2.

As to this clone: No cognate antigen has been identified for it. The record has no base qualities; no much larger clone is one base away.

V has 3 bases trimmed and J has 5 bases trimmed; junction bases matching no gene number 7. CDR1 and CDR2, per the germline V gene (reference sequence), are MNHEY and SMNVEV. Including cysteine and phenylalanine, the CDR3 has 14 amino acids. CDR3 DNA only is kept here, 42 bases in frame from base 1. Broader findings and caveats from the paper: The amount of clinical and demographic metadata varied by source and participant and was provided uncurated.

TCRbeta CDR3 regions were amplified from genomic DNA by means of the immunoSEQ Assay, a bias-controlled multiplex PCR. The original methods were these. Nucleated cell counts per sample were estimated from amplification of reference gene primers within the assay. To quantify the absolute abundance of each unique TCRbeta CDR3 rearrangement, sequence reads were collapsed and filtered. For each sample, productive Simpson clonality was calculated by taking the square root of Simpson's diversity index across productive rearrangements. Entries here come from immuneACCESS through TCRdb and include only in-frame sequences with V and J called. Some clones fail to appear in such tables; in the studies checked, an unresolved V gene covers under half of the shortfall, and the cause of the remainder is unknown. V and J calls and clone size come straight from that table; D and trimming were deduced from the DNA. Present in this sample are roughly 52,000 clones, 65% to 90% of which were seen just once. More than 9.5% of the sample comes from the top ten.

The collaborating institutions used their own protocols to collect whole blood in K2EDTA tubes. For TCRbeta analysis, collaborators shipped samples in one of three forms: frozen whole blood, isolated PBMCs, or DNA extracted from either of those sample types. Here the chain combines TRBV27 and TRBJ2-7, with 7 bases aligning to TRBD1. The receptor was derived from a human donor in a cohort sampled during active COVID-19. The sequencing sample was made of peripheral blood. The nucleotide sequence reads TGTGCCAGCAGTTTTGTGACAGGGAAGCACGAGCAGTACTTC. This translates into CASSFVTGKHEQYF.